A selection of T cell receptor beta chains follows, all from one sample in a study of type 1 and type 2 diabetes patients. MiXCR, run by TCRdb on the multiplex PCR reads, gives a single entry per CDR3 protein. The repertoire holds 250,000 or so distinct CDR3 sequences, with 47% as singletons. Sequencing was carried out using peripheral blood mononuclear cells (PBMCs). The receptors were gathered from a man younger than 35 with type 2 diabetes. Each CDR3 is given with its conserved first and last residue. Fields, in order: clone size, V gene, D gene, J gene, CDR3 DNA, CDR3 protein. The D gene is left open where the match is weak. Clone sizes are given selectively: once, few, many, or a class where the clone is expanded.

>-|TRBV12-3/TRBV12-4|-|TRBJ2-5
TGTGCCAGCAGTTTGAATTGGAGGAGCTTGGAGACCCAGTACTTC
CASSLNWRSLETQYF
>-|TRBV10-3|TRBD1|TRBJ1-1
TGTGCCATCAGGGGGGGACAGGGTCCTATGAACACTGAAGCTTTCTTT
CAIRGGQGPMNTEAFF
>-|TRBV7-9|-|TRBJ1-1
TGTGCCAGCACCGGCCTACCCCTCACTGAAGCTTTCTTT
CASTGLPLTEAFF
>-|TRBV6-5|-|TRBJ1-6
TGTGCCAGCAGTGAAGCGCTTCAGGCCCCTAATTCACCCCTCCACTTT
CASSEALQAPNSPLHF
>-|TRBV13|TRBD1|TRBJ2-7
TGTGCCAGCAGTGTACAGGGGACCTACGAGCAGTACTTC
CASSVQGTYEQYF
>few|TRBV19|TRBD2|TRBJ2-2
TGTGCCAGTAGAATAGCGGGACTCGGGGAGCTGTTTTTT
CASRIAGLGELFF
>-|TRBV2|TRBD1|TRBJ1-4
TGTGCCAGCAGTGCCTCCGGGACAGGGGATCGACTGTTTTTT
CASSASGTGDRLFF
>-|TRBV6-6|-|TRBJ2-7
TGTGCCAGCAGTTATGACCTTGGGTTCGGCGAGCAGTACTTC
CASSYDLGFGEQYF
>-|TRBV6-1|TRBD2|TRBJ2-1
TGTGCCAGCAGTCGTAGCGGGGGGGAGCCCTACAATGAGCAGTTCTTC
CASSRSGGEPYNEQFF
>few|TRBV10-1|-|TRBJ1-5
TGCGCCAGCAGTGAGGACATCGGGGCCAATCAGCCCCAGCATTTT
CASSEDIGANQPQHF